The sequence of this TCR beta chain was determined in a study of T cell responses to AZD1222 COVID-19 vaccine. This table comes from immunoSEQ multiplex PCR, and its TCRdb copy is limited to in-frame clones, with some not included. The sample shows about 70,000 clones, 85% of them seen only once. The V gene end was trimmed by 5 bases and the J gene end by 6 bases; junction bases not matched to a gene: 5. The CDR3 loop spans 13 amino acids. In germline, CDR1 is GTSNPN, CDR2 SVGIG (reference sequence). The source material was peripheral blood, sampled on day 0 of AZD1222 vaccination. This receptor was identified in an adult in good health. This rearrangement joins TRBV30 to TRBJ1-2; 11 nucleotides align to TRBD1. The CDR3 protein is CAWSDRGRNGYTF. The DNA for the CDR3 is TGTGCCTGGTCGGACAGGGGGCGGAATGGCTACACCTTC.